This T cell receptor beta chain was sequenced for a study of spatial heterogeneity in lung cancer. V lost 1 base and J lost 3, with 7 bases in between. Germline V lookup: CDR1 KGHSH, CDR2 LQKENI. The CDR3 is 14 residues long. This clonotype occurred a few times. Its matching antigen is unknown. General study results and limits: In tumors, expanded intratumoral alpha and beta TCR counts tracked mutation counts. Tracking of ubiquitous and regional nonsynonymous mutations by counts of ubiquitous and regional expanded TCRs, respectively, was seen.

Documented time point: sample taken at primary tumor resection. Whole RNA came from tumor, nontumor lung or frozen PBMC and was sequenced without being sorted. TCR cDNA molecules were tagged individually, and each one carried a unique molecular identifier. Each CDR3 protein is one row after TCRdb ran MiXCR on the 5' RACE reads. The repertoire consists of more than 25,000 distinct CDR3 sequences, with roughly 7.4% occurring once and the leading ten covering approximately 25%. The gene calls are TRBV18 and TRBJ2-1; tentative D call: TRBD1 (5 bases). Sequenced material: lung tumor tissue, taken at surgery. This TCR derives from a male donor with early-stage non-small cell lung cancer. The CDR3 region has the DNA TGTGCCAGCTCACCACGGCAGGGCTACAATGAGCAGTTCTTC. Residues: CASSPRQGYNEQFF.